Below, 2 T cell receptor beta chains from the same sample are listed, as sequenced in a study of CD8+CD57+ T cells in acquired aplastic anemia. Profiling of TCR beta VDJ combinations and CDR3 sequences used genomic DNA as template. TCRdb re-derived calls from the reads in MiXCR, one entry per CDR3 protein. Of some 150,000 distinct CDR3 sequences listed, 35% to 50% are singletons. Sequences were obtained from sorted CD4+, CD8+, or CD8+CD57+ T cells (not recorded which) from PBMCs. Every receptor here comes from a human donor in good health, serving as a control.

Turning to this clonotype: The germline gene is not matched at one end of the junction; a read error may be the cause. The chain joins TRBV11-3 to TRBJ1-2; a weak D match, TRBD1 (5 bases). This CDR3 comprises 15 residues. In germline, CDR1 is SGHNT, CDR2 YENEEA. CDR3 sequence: CASSRTQGGGYGYTF. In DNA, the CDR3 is TGCGCCAGCAGCCGCACCCAGGGCGGGGGCTATGGCTACACCTTC.

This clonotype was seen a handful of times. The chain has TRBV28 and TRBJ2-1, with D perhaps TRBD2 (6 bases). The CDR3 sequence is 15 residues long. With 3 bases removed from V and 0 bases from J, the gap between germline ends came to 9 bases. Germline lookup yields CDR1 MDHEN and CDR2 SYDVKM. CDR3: CASSFRGLSYNEQFF. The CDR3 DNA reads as TGTGCCAGCAGTTTTAGGGGACTCTCCTACAATGAGCAGTTCTTC. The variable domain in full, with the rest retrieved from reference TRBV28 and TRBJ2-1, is DVKVTQSSRYLVKRTGEKVFLECVQDMDHENMFWYRQDPGLGLRLIYFSYDVKMKEKGDIPEGYSVSREKKERFSLILESASTNQTSMYLCASSFRGLSYNEQFFGPGTRLTVL.